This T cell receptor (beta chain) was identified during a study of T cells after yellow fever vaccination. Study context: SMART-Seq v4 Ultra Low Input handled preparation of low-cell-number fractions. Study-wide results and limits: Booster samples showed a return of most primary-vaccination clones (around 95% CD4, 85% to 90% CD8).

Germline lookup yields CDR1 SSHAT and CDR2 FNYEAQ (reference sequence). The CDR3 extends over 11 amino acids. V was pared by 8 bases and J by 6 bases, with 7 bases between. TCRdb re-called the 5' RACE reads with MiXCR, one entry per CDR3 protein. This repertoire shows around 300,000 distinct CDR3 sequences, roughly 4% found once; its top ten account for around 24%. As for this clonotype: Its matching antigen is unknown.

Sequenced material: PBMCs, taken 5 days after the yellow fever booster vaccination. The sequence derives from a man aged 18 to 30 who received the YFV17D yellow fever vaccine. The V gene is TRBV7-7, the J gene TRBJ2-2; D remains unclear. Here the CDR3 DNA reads TGTGCCAGCGGTAGAGCCGGGGAGCTGTTTTTT. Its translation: CASGRAGELFF.